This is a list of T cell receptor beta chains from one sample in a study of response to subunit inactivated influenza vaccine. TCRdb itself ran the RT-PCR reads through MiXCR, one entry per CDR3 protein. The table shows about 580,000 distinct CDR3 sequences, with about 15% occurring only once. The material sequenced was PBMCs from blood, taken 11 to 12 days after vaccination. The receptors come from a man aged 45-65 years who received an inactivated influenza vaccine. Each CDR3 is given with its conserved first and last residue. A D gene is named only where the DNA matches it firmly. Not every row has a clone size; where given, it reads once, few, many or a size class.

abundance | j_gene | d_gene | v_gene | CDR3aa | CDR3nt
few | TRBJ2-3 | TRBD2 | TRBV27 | CASSLSGRALGDTQYF | TGTGCCAGCAGTCTGAGCGGGAGGGCCCTCGGAGATACGCAGTATTTT
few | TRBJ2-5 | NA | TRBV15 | CATSRDIGGQTQYF | TGTGCCACCAGCAGAGATATCGGGGGCCAGACCCAGTACTTC
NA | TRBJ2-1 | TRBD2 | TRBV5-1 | CASSPWAIAGGKSYNEQFF | TGCGCCAGCAGCCCCTGGGCGATAGCGGGGGGGAAGTCCTACAATGAGCAGTTCTTC
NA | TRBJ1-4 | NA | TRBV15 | CATSGMAAPNEKLFF | TGTGCCACCAGCGGCATGGCGGCTCCTAATGAAAAACTGTTTTTT
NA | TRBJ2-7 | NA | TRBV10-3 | CAISADSRVEQYF | TGTGCCATCAGTGCGGACTCGCGCGTCGAGCAGTACTTC
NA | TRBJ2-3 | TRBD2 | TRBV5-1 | CASSPTTGTSGGARHF | TGCGCCAGCAGCCCAACGACCGGGACTAGCGGGGGGGCCAGACATTTT
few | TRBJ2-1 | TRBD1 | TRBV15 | CATYRDSDNEQFF | TGTGCCACATACCGGGACAGCGACAATGAGCAGTTCTTC
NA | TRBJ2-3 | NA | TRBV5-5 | CASSRRIPDTQYF | TGTGCCAGCAGCAGGAGGATCCCAGATACGCAGTATTTT
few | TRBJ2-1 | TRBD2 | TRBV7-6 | CASSHKRDPTYNEQFF | TGTGCCAGCAGTCATAAGCGGGATCCCACCTACAATGAGCAGTTCTTC
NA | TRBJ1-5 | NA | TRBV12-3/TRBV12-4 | CASSLEQNQPQHF | TGTGCCAGCAGTTTAGAGCAAAATCAGCCCCAGCATTTT
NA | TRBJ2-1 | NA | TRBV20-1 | CSARAGRGNYNEQFF | TGCAGTGCTAGGGCGGGGCGCGGGAACTACAATGAGCAGTTCTTC
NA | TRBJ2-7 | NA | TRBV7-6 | CASSLAGTHTLSEQYF | TGTGCCAGCAGCTTAGCAGGAACCCACACCCTCTCCGAGCAGTACTTC
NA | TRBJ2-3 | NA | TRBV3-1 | CASSQSGITDTQYF | TGTGCCAGCAGCCAATCGGGGATCACAGATACGCAGTATTTT
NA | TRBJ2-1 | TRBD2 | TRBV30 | CAWSWDIGGNEQFF | TGTGCCTGGAGTTGGGATATCGGGGGGAATGAGCAGTTCTTC
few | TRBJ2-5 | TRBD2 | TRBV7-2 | CASSLGTSGPQYF | TGTGCCAGCAGCTTAGGGACTAGCGGGCCCCAGTACTTC
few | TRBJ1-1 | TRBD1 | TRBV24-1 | CATRTGGNAEAFF | TGTGCCACCAGGACAGGGGGTAACGCTGAAGCTTTCTTT
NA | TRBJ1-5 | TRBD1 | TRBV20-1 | CSARETGENNQPQHF | TGCAGTGCTAGAGAGACAGGGGAAAACAATCAGCCCCAGCATTTT
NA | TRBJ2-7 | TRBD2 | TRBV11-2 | CASSPSGRVSYEQYF | TGTGCCAGCAGCCCCAGCGGGAGGGTCTCCTACGAGCAGTACTTC
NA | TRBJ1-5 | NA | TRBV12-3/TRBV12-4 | CASSLEGPGTRVNQPQHF | TGTGCCAGCAGTTTAGAAGGGCCAGGAACTAGGGTGAATCAGCCCCAGCATTTT
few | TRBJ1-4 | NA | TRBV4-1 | CASSQVIGSLNEKLFF | TGCGCCAGCAGCCAAGTGATAGGGTCCTTGAATGAAAAACTGTTTTTT
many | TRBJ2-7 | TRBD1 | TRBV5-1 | CASSLRSAGGSEQYF | TGCGCCAGCAGCTTGAGGTCGGCAGGGGGAAGCGAGCAGTACTTC
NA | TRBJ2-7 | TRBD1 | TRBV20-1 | CSARGSGQGSYEQYF | TGCAGTGCTAGAGGGTCGGGACAGGGCTCCTACGAGCAGTACTTC
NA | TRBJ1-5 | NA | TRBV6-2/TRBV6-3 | CASSDGGGTRNQPQHF | TGTGCCAGCAGTGACGGGGGGGGGACAAGGAATCAGCCCCAGCATTTT
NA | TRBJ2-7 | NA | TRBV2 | CASRDSFTYEQYF | TGTGCCAGCAGGGACAGTTTTACCTACGAGCAGTACTTC
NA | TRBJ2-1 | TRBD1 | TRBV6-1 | CASRGPGTGGYEQFF | TGTGCCAGCAGGGGGCCGGGGACAGGGGGTTATGAGCAGTTCTTC
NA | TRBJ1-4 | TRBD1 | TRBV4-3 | CASSRWDREGEKLFF | TGCGCCAGCAGCCGTTGGGACAGGGAGGGCGAAAAACTGTTTTTT
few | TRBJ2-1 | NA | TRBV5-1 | CASSDAVRVNEQFF | TGCGCCAGCAGCGACGCAGTCAGGGTCAATGAGCAGTTCTTC
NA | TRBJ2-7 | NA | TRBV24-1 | CATSDPGSVEQYF | TGTGCCACCAGTGACCCCGGGAGCGTTGAGCAGTACTTC
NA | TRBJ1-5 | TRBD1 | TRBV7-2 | CASSLVGTGAYNQPQHF | TGTGCCAGCAGCTTAGTGGGGACAGGAGCCTACAATCAGCCCCAGCATTTT
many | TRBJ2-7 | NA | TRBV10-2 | CASREGLGALSSYEQYF | TGCGCCAGCAGGGAGGGTCTGGGAGCCCTAAGCTCCTACGAGCAGTACTTC
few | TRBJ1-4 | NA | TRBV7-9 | CASSPVGPHEKLFF | TGTGCCAGCAGCCCAGTCGGTCCACATGAAAAACTGTTTTTT
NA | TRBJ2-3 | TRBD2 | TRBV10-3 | CAISPTSGGSTDTQYF | TGTGCCATCAGCCCCACTAGCGGGGGGTCCACAGATACGCAGTATTTT
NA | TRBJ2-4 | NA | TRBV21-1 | CANRGQGENIQYF | TGTGCCAATCGGGGGCAGGGAGAAAACATTCAGTACTTC
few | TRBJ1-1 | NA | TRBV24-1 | CATSHRQSTEAFF | TGTGCCACCAGTCACCGACAAAGCACTGAAGCTTTCTTT
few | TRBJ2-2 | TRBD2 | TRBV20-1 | CSARDPRLAGNTGELFF | TGCAGTGCTAGAGATCCTCGTCTAGCGGGAAACACCGGGGAGCTGTTTTTT
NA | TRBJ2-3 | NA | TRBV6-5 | CASSYEGGRETDTQYF | TGTGCCAGCAGTTACGAAGGGGGGCGGGAAACAGATACGCAGTATTTT
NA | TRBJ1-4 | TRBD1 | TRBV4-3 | CASSHDRGREKLFF | TGCGCCAGCAGCCACGACAGGGGTCGGGAAAAACTGTTTTTT